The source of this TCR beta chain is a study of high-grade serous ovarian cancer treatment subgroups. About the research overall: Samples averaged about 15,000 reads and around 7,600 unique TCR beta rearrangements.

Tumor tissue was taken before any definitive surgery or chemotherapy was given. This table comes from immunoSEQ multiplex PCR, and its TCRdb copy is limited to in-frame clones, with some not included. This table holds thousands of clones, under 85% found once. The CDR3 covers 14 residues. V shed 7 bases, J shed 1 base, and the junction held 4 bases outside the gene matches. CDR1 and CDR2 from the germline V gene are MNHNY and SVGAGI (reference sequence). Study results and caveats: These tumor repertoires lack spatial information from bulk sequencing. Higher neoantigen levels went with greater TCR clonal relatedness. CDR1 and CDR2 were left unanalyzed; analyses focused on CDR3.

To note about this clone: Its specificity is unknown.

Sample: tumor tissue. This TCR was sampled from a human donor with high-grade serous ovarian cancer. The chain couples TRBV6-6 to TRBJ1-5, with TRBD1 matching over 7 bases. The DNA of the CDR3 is TGTGCCAGCATATCAGGGGGGAGCAATCAGCCCCAGCATTTT. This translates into CASISGGSNQPQHF.